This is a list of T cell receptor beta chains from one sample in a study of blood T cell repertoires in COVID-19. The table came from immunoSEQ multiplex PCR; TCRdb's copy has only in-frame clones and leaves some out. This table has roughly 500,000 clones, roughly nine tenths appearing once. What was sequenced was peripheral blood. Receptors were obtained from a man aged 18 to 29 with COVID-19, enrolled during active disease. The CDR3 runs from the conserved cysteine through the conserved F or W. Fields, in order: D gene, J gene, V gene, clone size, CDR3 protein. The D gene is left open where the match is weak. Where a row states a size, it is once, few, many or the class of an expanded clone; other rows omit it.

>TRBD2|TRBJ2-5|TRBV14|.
CASSQTSGRMETQYF
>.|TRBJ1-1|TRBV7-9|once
CASSSPTGNTEAFF
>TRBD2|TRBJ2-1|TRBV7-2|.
CASSHIHRTSGRYYNEQFF
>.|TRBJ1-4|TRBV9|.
CASGEQGIANEKLFF
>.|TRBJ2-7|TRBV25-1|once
CASSDGGPYEQYF
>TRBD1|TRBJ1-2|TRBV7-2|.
CASSRDRAGYTF
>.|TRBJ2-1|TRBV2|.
CASTPQGLAGSYNEQFF
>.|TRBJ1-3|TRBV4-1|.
CASSPQGESGNTIYF
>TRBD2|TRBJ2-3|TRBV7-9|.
CASSSAGGPVGTQYF
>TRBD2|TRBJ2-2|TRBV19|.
CASTLGAGGLSGELFF
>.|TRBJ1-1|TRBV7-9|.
CASSLSGGSYTEAFF
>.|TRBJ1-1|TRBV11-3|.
CASSGQVVNTEAFF
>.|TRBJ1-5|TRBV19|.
CASSPPGYSNQPQHF
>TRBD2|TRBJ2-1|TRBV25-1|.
CASSEKAGAYNEQFF
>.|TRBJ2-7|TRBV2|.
CASRKDSSYEQYF
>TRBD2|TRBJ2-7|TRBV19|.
CASSIGTSGSYEQYF
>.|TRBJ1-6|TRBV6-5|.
CASRLDRHRGSPLHF
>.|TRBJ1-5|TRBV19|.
CASKLGGAGNNQPQHF
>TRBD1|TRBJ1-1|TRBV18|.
CASSPLDRANTEAFF
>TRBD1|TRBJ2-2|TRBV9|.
CASSPRTGSNTGELFF
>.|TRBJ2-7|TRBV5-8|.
CASSLLTATKINYEQYF
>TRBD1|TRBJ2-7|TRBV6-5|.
CASSYSRDRDRPEQYF
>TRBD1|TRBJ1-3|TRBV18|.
CASSRDRGRLVGNTIYF
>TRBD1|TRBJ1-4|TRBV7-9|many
CASSVRQGVEEKLFF
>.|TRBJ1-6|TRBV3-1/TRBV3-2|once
CASSENSPPLHF
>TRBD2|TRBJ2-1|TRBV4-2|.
CASSPRLASNEQFF
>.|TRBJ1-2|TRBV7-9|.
CASSLVRMGRDYGYTF
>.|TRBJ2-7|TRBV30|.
CAWSVDRSYEQYF
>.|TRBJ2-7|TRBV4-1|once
CASSQAQGQSYEQYF
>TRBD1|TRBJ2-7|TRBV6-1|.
CASSEWDRAEQYF
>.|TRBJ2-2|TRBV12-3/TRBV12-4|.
CATNDRATGELFF
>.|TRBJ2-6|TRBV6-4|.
CASSESSDLSGANVLTF
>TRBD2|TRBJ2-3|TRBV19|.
CASQLAGGSTDTQYF
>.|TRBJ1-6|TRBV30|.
CAWSARGGFSGNNSPLHF
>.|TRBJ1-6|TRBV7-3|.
CASSSTGRNSPLHF
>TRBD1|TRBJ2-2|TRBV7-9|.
CASSWDRGNTGELFF
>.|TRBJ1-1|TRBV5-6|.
CASIRRAQGRTEAFF
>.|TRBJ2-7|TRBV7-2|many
CASSLVLFQQYF
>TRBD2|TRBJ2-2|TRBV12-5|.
CASGFGGGAGELFF
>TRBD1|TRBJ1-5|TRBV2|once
CASGRGLLQPQHF